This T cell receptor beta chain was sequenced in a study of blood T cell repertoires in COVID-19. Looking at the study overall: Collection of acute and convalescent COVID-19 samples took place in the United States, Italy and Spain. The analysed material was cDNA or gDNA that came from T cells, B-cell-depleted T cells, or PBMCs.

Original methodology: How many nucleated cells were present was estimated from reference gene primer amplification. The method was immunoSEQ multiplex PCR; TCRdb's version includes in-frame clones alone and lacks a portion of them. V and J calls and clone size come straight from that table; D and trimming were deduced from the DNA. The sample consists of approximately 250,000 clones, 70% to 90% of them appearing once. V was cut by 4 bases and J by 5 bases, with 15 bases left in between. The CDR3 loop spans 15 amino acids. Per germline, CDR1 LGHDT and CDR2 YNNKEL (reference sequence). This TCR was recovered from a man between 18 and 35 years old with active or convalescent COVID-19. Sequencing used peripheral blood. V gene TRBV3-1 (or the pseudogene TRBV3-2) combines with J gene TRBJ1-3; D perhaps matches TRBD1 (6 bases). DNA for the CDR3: TGTGCCAGCAGCCCAAACCCCACAGGGAGAAACACCATATATTTT. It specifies CASSPNPTGRNTIYF.